This TCR beta chain was captured by sequencing in a study of shared clonotypes between healthy human individuals. Study at large: A couple of women and a few men aged 18 to 49 made up the donors.

Assay used: immunoSEQ multiplex PCR; TCRdb lists only in-frame clones, some missing. The sample carries fewer than 650,000 clones, about three quarters recorded once. The germline CDR1 and CDR2 sequences are ENHRY and SYGVKD. The CDR3 has 13 amino acids. Losses at the gene ends were 10 bases for V and 2 bases for J; bases not matched to a gene: 7. There were no recent acute infections or vaccinations among the donors, who were healthy HIV-negative adults. Genomic DNA for unsorted samples was obtained from 80 million to 100 million PBMCs. The sequenced material came from PBMCs. The sequence derives from a woman between 40 and 50 years old in good health. Some clones in this sample may be carry-over from other donors' samples. The rearrangement joins TRBV10-3 to TRBJ2-7, with 8 bases fitting TRBD1. The CDR3 nucleotides read TGTGCCACTTCGATACAGGGGGCCTACGAGCAGTACTTC. Translated, it gives CATSIQGAYEQYF.